This TCR beta chain came from a study of T cell repertoires in cytomegalovirus infection. Study as a whole: Recently identified HLA-C-restricted CMV epitopes were used, and well-studied HLA-B-restricted CMV epitopes were used as well. The public TCR beta signatures pointed to both CMV infection and matching HLA type.

This CDR3 has 10 amino acids. V lost 8 bases and J 4 bases, leaving 8 bases between the germline ends. CDR1 is DFQATT and CDR2 is SNEGSKA in the germline V gene (reference sequence). Study-wide results and limits: Summed frequency of shared TCR beta families picked out CMV carriers who also had the relevant HLA.

This clonotype was seen a single time. Its antigen is not known. One entry per CDR3 protein, called by TCRdb with MiXCR from the reads. In the table there are around 750,000 distinct CDR3 sequences, 30% to 35% of which are singletons. This receptor was identified in a human donor in good health (CMV status not recorded). Some clones in this sample may be carry-over from other donors' samples. The source was cultured CD8+ T cells from PBMCs, collected from culture after CMV antigen stimulation. The genes are TRBV20-1 and TRBJ1-1; the D gene is possibly TRBD1 (5 bases). CDR3 protein: CSPQGTEAFF. DNA of the CDR3: TGCAGTCCCCAGGGCACTGAAGCTTTCTTT.